This passage covers 11 T cell receptor beta chains from one sample sequenced in a study of blood T cells in healthy people across ages. A second PCR, run for 7 to 11 cycles, used a sample-barcoded 5' primer plus a J-beta primer mix. MiXCR, applied by TCRdb to the 5' RACE reads, yields one record per CDR3 protein. The profile covers 250,000 to 300,000 distinct CDR3 sequences, with roughly 29% appearing a single time and around 29% taken by the ten largest. Sequencing was performed on blood. These receptors were obtained from a woman in her seventies in good health.

The J gene is TRBJ1-1, the V gene TRBV13, with D possibly TRBD1 on 5 matching bases. From germline, CDR1 is PRHDT and CDR2 FYEKMQ (reference sequence). Between the trimmed V and J ends, which lost 1 base and 0 bases, there was a span of 12 bases. The CDR3 length is 16 residues. CDR3 nucleotides: TGTGCCAGCAGCTTAGTTTGGGGGGGTCTGAACACTGAAGCTTTCTTT. This gives the protein CASSLVWGGLNTEAFF.

The chain is built from TRBV18 and TRBJ2-7; 10 nucleotides match TRBD2. CDR1 and CDR2 (germline): KGHSH, LQKENI. The CDR3 runs 14 residues. V lost 3 bases, J lost 2 bases, and 1 base stayed unmatched. The CDR3 coding sequence is TGTGCCAGCTCACCGACTAGCGGGCCCTACGAGCAGTACTTC. The encoded protein is CASSPTSGPYEQYF.

The rearrangement uses TRBV24-1 and TRBJ1-2; 11 bases agree with TRBD1. Losses at the gene ends were 2 bases for V and 4 bases for J; bases not matched to a gene: 2. CDR3 size: 15 residues. Germline V gene data show CDR1 as KGHDR and CDR2 as SFDVKD. The CDR3 here is CATSDWGQGGYGYTF. The CDR3, as DNA: TGTGCCACCAGTGATTGGGGACAGGGGGGCTATGGCTACACCTTC.

This sequence joins TRBV15 and TRBJ1-1; D not resolved. V lost 5 bases and J 4 bases, leaving 17 bases between the germline ends. The CDR3 has 15 residues. Looked up from germline, CDR1 is LNHNV and CDR2 is YYDKDF (reference sequence). The DNA of the CDR3 is TGTGCCACCAGCCCGAGAAGAGGGTTTGGCACTGAAGCTTTCTTT. It yields the protein CATSPRRGFGTEAFF.

This clonotype was observed a handful of times. CDR3 bases: TGTGCCAGCAGCTTAGCCTCCGATCGGGAGACCCAGTACTTC. Amino acid sequence: CASSLASDRETQYF. The V call is TRBV7-9, the J call TRBJ2-5; D ambiguous. V lost 0 bases, J lost 5 bases, and 10 bases lay in between. The germline gives CDR1 SEHNR, CDR2 FQNEAQ (reference sequence). CDR3 length: 14 residues.

This clonotype turned up a few times. V is TRBV18 and J is TRBJ2-1; TRBD1 agrees at 8 bases. The germline CDR1 and CDR2 sequences are KGHSH and LQKENI. Trimming removed 3 bases from V and 8 bases from J; junction bases left unmatched: 3. There are 13 residues in the CDR3. CDR3: CASSPLTGDEQFF. Written as DNA, the CDR3 is TGTGCCAGCTCACCCTTGACAGGGGATGAGCAGTTCTTC.

The gene calls are TRBV20-1 and TRBJ2-1; 7 bases align to TRBD2. The CDR3 covers 14 residues. V was pared by 3 bases and J by 8 bases, with 10 bases of the junction left unmatched. The germline CDR1 and CDR2 sequences are DFQATT and SNEGSKA (reference sequence). The CDR3 nucleotides are TGCAGTGCTAGCGGGAGGTACCCGGGGGATGAGCAGTTCTTC. Protein: CSASGRYPGDEQFF.

This clonotype has more than one count but fewer than ten. This chain connects TRBV6-5 to TRBJ2-7; 7 positions match TRBD2. CDR1 is MNHEY, CDR2 SVGAGI, per germline. The V segment lost 5 bases and the J segment 2 bases; nucleotides outside the gene matches: 9. The CDR3 has 15 amino acids. The CDR3: CASSKQAGPTYEQYF. The CDR3 DNA reads TGTGCCAGCAGTAAACAAGCGGGACCAACCTACGAGCAGTACTTC.

This sequence joins TRBV12-3 or TRBV12-4 and TRBJ2-3; either TRBD1 or TRBD2 may fit D (5 bases each). This CDR3 comprises 15 residues. Trimming stripped 5 bases from V and 4 bases from J, with 16 bases between. CDR3 nucleotides: TGTGCCAGCAGTCTGCTCTCTCAGGGAGCAGATACGCAGTATTTT. As protein: CASSLLSQGADTQYF.

This clonotype has a handful of counts. The V and J genes are TRBV7-9 and TRBJ2-1; 7 positions agree with TRBD2. The CDR3 is 15 amino acids. Germline V gene data show CDR1 as SEHNR and CDR2 as FQNEAQ (reference sequence). V shed 5 bases and J 7 bases; nucleotides not matched to a gene: 11. CDR3 sequence (DNA): TGTGCCAGCAGCCCGCAGCTAGCGGCCTTGAATGAGCAGTTCTTC. It codes for CASSPQLAALNEQFF. The full variable domain, rest sourced from reference TRBV7-9 and TRBJ2-1, is DTGVSQNPRHKITKRGQNVTFRCDPISEHNRLYWYRQTLGQGPEFLTYFQNEAQLEKSRLLSDRFSAERPKGSFSTLEIQRTEQGDSAMYLCASSPQLAALNEQFFGPGTRLTVL.

J is TRBJ1-2 and V is TRBV6-7; D call uncertain. TRBV6-7 is noted as an ORF with a role that remains uncertain. V was cut by 6 bases and J by 0 bases, with 8 bases left in between. The CDR3 runs to 13 residues. The CDR3: CASSRTSNYGYTF. In DNA form, the CDR3 reads TGTGCCAGCAGCCGGACTTCTAACTATGGCTACACCTTC.